What follows are 32 T cell receptor beta chains derived from one specimen sequenced in a study of T cells in Graves' hyperthyroidism and ophthalmopathy. Amplification yielded TCR beta CDR3 regions, with RNA transcripts as the source. Initially, a first-round RT-PCR of the TCR CDR3 employed the HTBI primer set. TCRdb redid the calling of the multiplex PCR reads with MiXCR, one entry per CDR3 protein. The table shows roughly 200,000 distinct CDR3 sequences, with about 17% occurring only once. Sequencing was carried out using blood. These receptors came from a woman aged 45-65 years with Graves' hyperthyroidism.

The chain has TRBV20-1 and TRBJ1-2; D uncertain. The CDR3 totals 13 residues. V lost 2 bases to trimming and J lost 4 bases, with 11 bases between them. From germline, CDR1 is DFQATT and CDR2 SNEGSKA (reference sequence). This chain's CDR3 is CSARWSFLYGYTF. The CDR3 nucleotides read TGCAGTGCTAGATGGAGTTTTCTCTATGGCTACACCTTC.

This clonotype was seen more than once but under ten times. The gene calls are TRBV6-5 and TRBJ1-5; 8 nucleotides align to TRBD1. Germline V gives CDR1 MNHEY, CDR2 SVGAGI. J was trimmed by 0 bases and V by 6 bases; bases with no gene match: 7. This CDR3 region has 16 residues. The CDR3 sequence: CASRELDRGSNQPQHF. The CDR3 nucleotides read TGTGCCAGCAGGGAATTAGACAGGGGTAGCAATCAGCCCCAGCATTTT.

There are a few counts of this clonotype. CDR3 residues: CATSSKIPDNEQFF. The CDR3 nucleotides read TGTGCCACCAGCAGCAAAATACCCGACAATGAGCAGTTCTTC. The chain links TRBV15 to TRBJ2-1; D uncertain. Per the germline V gene, CDR1 is LNHNV and CDR2 is YYDKDF (reference sequence). CDR3 length: 14 residues. Trimming cost V 3 bases and J 5 bases, with 11 bases left between them.

This clonotype was counted ten times or more. The V gene is TRBV12-3 or TRBV12-4, the J gene TRBJ2-7; weak D call: TRBD1 (5 bases). The CDR3 totals 11 residues. The ends were cut back, 5 bases at V and 5 bases at J, with 7 bases in the middle. The CDR3 protein is CASSQGNEQYF. The CDR3 nucleotides are TGTGCCAGCAGTCAGGGCAACGAGCAGTACTTC.

Many counts were recorded for this clonotype. CDR3 in amino acids: CASNALGIGNNEQFF. CDR3 nucleotide sequence: TGTGCCAGCAATGCACTGGGGATTGGAAACAATGAGCAGTTCTTC. The rearrangement joins TRBV6-1 to TRBJ2-1; D is ambiguous. Germline CDR1 reads MNHNS; CDR2 reads SASEGT. The CDR3 consists of 15 residues. The V end was cut by 7 bases, the J end by 5 bases, with 18 bases between.

The sample holds many counts of this clonotype. CDR3 sequence: CASSPPGGQIYGYTF. DNA of the CDR3: TGTGCCAGCAGTCCCCCCGGGGGACAGATCTATGGCTACACCTTC. The V call is TRBV28, the J call TRBJ1-2; 7 bases map to TRBD1. Trimming cost V 5 bases and J 4 bases; bases outside gene matches: 10. CDR3 length: 15 residues. Per the germline V gene, CDR1 is MDHEN and CDR2 is SYDVKM.

The gene calls are TRBV10-2 and TRBJ2-7, with D maybe TRBD2 (6 bases). The CDR3 loop spans 14 amino acids. V shed 2 bases and J shed 3 bases, with 11 bases lying between them. Per the germline V gene, CDR1 is WSHSY and CDR2 is SAAADI. The chain's CDR3 is CASSEGGVNYEQYF. CDR3 bases: TGCGCCAGCAGTGAGGGCGGGGTCAACTACGAGCAGTACTTC.

This chain connects TRBV7-9 to TRBJ1-2; 7 bases line up with TRBD1. Trimming removed 2 bases from V and 3 bases from J; junction bases left unmatched: 3. CDR3 length: 14 residues. The germline V gene has CDR1 SEHNR and CDR2 FQNEAQ (reference sequence). Here the CDR3 DNA reads TGTGCCAGCAGCTTATCAGGGGGAGACTATGGCTACACCTTC. This codes for CASSLSGGDYGYTF.

This clonotype was observed at least ten times. V is TRBV13 and J is TRBJ2-3; 11 positions match TRBD2. J gave up 2 bases and V 2 bases, and 3 bases lay outside the gene matches. The CDR3 covers 16 residues. Germline V gives CDR1 PRHDT, CDR2 FYEKMQ (reference sequence). CDR3 bases: TGTGCCAGCAGCTTAAGGACTAGCGGGTCCACAGATACGCAGTATTTT. It specifies CASSLRTSGSTDTQYF.

This rearrangement joins TRBV3-1 to TRBJ2-2; TRBD1 matches 12 bases. Germline V gene data show CDR1 as LGHDT and CDR2 as YNNKEL (reference sequence). Trimming at V came to 4 bases and at J to 6 bases, leaving 15 bases not matched to a gene. CDR3 length: 19 residues. The CDR3 DNA sequence: TGTGCCAGCAGCCGATACATATCCGGGACAGGGGGCTCGGCCGGGGAGCTGTTTTTT. Residues: CASSRYISGTGGSAGELFF.

As concerns this clonotype: A single base separates this from a much larger clone, so it may be a read error. The rearrangement uses TRBV12-3 or TRBV12-4 and TRBJ1-1; D not resolved. The CDR3 is made up of 13 amino acids. CDR3 nucleotide sequence: TGTGTCAGCAGCGAACCGGCGAACACTGAAGCTTTCTTT. Protein sequence: CVSSEPANTEAFF.

This clonotype was counted between two and nine times. The chain links TRBV5-1 to TRBJ1-2, with a weak D call TRBD1 (5 bases). Germline-derived CDR1 and CDR2 are SGHRS and YFSETQ. This CDR3 has 14 residues. The germline V and J ends were trimmed by 2 bases and 2 bases, with 10 bases remaining between them. The CDR3 bases are TGCGCCAGCAGCTTATTTGGGGGAAACTATGGCTACACCTTC. The encoded protein is CASSLFGGNYGYTF.

This clonotype appeared many times. The V call is TRBV6-1, the J call TRBJ1-4, with no clear D. Germline loops: CDR1 MNHNS, CDR2 SASEGT. V dropped 5 bases and J dropped 0 bases, with 7 bases sitting between them. The CDR3 covers 14 residues. CDR3 DNA sequence: TGTGCCAGCAGTTACCTAGCAACTAATGAAAAACTGTTTTTT. Translated: CASSYLATNEKLFF.

The chain is built from TRBV20-1 and TRBJ2-5, with TRBD2 as a possible D gene (6 bases). Trimming took 2 bases from V and 4 from J, leaving 14 bases between them. Germline V gene lookup returns CDR1 DFQATT and CDR2 SNEGSKA (reference sequence). The CDR3 sequence is 14 residues long. The CDR3 nucleotides are TGCAGTGCTAGATCTTCGGGGGTAAGAGAGACCCAGTACTTC. It encodes CSARSSGVRETQYF.

As for this clonotype: A read error may explain this, as a much larger clone is one base away. This chain connects TRBV29-1 to TRBJ2-2; D is ambiguous. V lost 2 bases and J 3 bases, leaving 13 bases between the germline ends. The CDR3 totals 15 residues. CDR1 and CDR2 (germline): SQVTM, ANQGSEA. The CDR3: CSVELVRSYTGELFF. In nucleotides, the CDR3 is TGCAGCGTTGAACTCGTAAGGTCGTACACCGGGGAGCTGTTTTTT.

This clonotype was recorded many times. The gene calls are TRBV3-1 and TRBJ2-7, with 8 bases that match TRBD1. The V segment lost 4 bases and the J segment 4 bases; nucleotides outside the gene matches: 9. The CDR3 loop spans 15 amino acids. Germline CDR1 and CDR2: LGHDT and YNNKEL (reference sequence). This chain's CDR3 is CASSRSGTGSYEQYF. The CDR3 bases are TGTGCCAGCAGCCGATCCGGGACAGGATCGTACGAGCAGTACTTC.

This clonotype was seen many times. The rearrangement joins TRBV6-5 to TRBJ2-2; TRBD2 agrees at 10 bases. After removal of 2 bases from V and 3 bases from J, the junction contained 18 bases not matched to a gene. This CDR3 region has 21 residues. CDR1 MNHEY and CDR2 SVGAGI come from the germline V gene. The CDR3 is CASSYASGRAGVWGHTGELFF. The DNA of the CDR3 is TGTGCCAGCAGTTACGCGAGCGGGAGGGCCGGAGTGTGGGGTCACACCGGGGAGCTGTTTTTT.

This clonotype was observed a handful of times. Without the conserved terminal phenylalanine or tryptophan, this CDR3 likely stems from a read error. This sequence joins TRBV11-2 and TRBJ1-6; D uncertain. Per germline, CDR1 SGHAT and CDR2 FQNNGV. V was cut by 3 bases and J by 5 bases, with 17 bases left in between. The CDR3 runs to 17 residues. CDR3 sequence: CASSFDVGRANNSPLHL. The CDR3 DNA reads TGTGCCAGCAGCTTCGACGTAGGGAGGGCCAATAATTCACCCCTCCACCTT.

This clonotype has at least ten counts. This chain uses TRBV12-3 or TRBV12-4 with TRBJ1-5; TRBD1 matches 10 bases. Losses at the gene ends were 7 bases for V and 7 bases for J; bases not matched to a gene: 16. The CDR3 consists of 17 residues. CDR3 nucleotide sequence: TGTGCCAGCACCCTTTACGGGGGGACAGGGGTCGGACAGCCCCAGCATTTT. It codes for CASTLYGGTGVGQPQHF.

This clonotype has at least ten counts. The chain has TRBV3-1 and TRBJ2-7; TRBD1 matches at 11 bases. Germline loops: CDR1 LGHDT, CDR2 YNNKEL (reference sequence). J lost 6 bases, V lost 5 bases, and 6 bases had no gene match. The CDR3 runs 14 residues. The CDR3 reads CASSWDRGITEQYF. CDR3 DNA: TGTGCCAGCAGCTGGGACAGGGGGATTACCGAGCAGTACTTC.

This clonotype was detected once. This rearrangement joins TRBV6-1 to TRBJ2-1; D is perhaps TRBD2 (5 bases). The CDR3 sequence is 13 residues long. Germline V lookup: CDR1 MNHNS, CDR2 SASEGT. Trimming left V 4 bases short and J 6 bases short, with 10 bases between. CDR3: CASSVGLTNEQFF. In DNA form, the CDR3 reads TGTGCCAGCAGTGTCGGACTTACCAATGAGCAGTTCTTC.

This clonotype was seen more than once but under ten times. This rearrangement joins TRBV9 to TRBJ2-3, with 7 bases aligning to TRBD2. Germline-derived CDR1 and CDR2 are SGDLS and YYNGEE. This CDR3 is built from 16 residues. The ends lost 0 bases at V and 0 bases at J; junction bases unmatched: 4. This chain's CDR3 is CASSVEGGRSTDTQYF. The CDR3 nucleotides read TGTGCCAGCAGCGTAGAGGGCGGGAGAAGCACAGATACGCAGTATTTT.

This clonotype came up a few times. The J gene is TRBJ2-7, the V gene TRBV27, with a tentative D call TRBD1 (5 bases). Trimming shortened V by 4 bases and J by 4 bases, and 26 bases separated the two germline ends. CDR3 length: 18 residues. The germline V gene encodes CDR1 MNHEY and CDR2 SMNVEV (reference sequence). CDR3 sequence (DNA): TGTGCCAGCAGTTCTATCCCCCTCCCCCCCGACAGTCCATACGAGCAGTACTTC. This translates into CASSSIPLPPDSPYEQYF.

This clonotype was seen a handful of times. The chain is built from TRBV20-1 and TRBJ2-5; 10 bases match TRBD2. In germline, CDR1 is DFQATT, CDR2 SNEGSKA (reference sequence). This CDR3 comprises 14 residues. V trimming: 7 bases; J trimming: 4 bases; junction bases outside the gene matches: 9. As DNA, the CDR3 is TGCAGTGGGCGGACGAGCGGGAGGGGAGAGACCCAGTACTTC. Amino acids: CSGRTSGRGETQYF.

The sample holds a few counts of this clonotype. The V gene is TRBV5-1, the J gene TRBJ1-1; 11 nucleotides line up with TRBD1. The CDR3 loop spans 15 amino acids. Trimming removed 5 bases from V and 1 base from J; junction bases left unmatched: 4. Looked up from germline, CDR1 is SGHRS and CDR2 is YFSETQ. CDR3 DNA: TGCGCCAGCAGTGGGACAGGGGGGAGGAACACTGAAGCTTTCTTT. It encodes CASSGTGGRNTEAFF. Supplemented by reference TRBV5-1 and TRBJ1-1, the full variable domain reads KAGVTQTPRYLIKTRGQQVTLSCSPISGHRSVSWYQQTPGQGLQFLFEYFSETQRNKGNFPGRFSGRQFSNSRSEMNVSTLELGDSALYLCASSGTGGRNTEAFFGQGTRLTVV.

This clonotype appeared a few times. This chain links TRBV7-8 with TRBJ1-5; 8 positions agree with TRBD1. CDR3 length: 16 amino acids. Germline V gives CDR1 SGHVS, CDR2 FQNEAQ. J was trimmed by 4 bases and V by 5 bases; bases with no gene match: 10. The CDR3 protein is CASSKRQGIGNQPQHF. Here the CDR3 DNA reads TGTGCCAGCAGCAAACGACAGGGGATCGGAAATCAGCCCCAGCATTTT.

This clonotype was counted at least ten times. The rearrangement joins TRBV27 to TRBJ2-7, with a weak D call TRBD1 (6 bases). The germline V gene encodes CDR1 MNHEY and CDR2 SMNVEV (reference sequence). Trimming took off 8 bases at V and 2 bases at J, with 10 bases between the two ends. CDR3 length: 12 amino acids. CDR3 region: CASRDTAYEQYF. The DNA for the CDR3 is TGTGCCAGCCGGGACACAGCCTACGAGCAGTACTTC.

This clonotype was observed at least ten times. This sequence joins TRBV11-2 and TRBJ2-3; 8 bases match TRBD2. The CDR3 is 16 amino acids. Germline V gene data show CDR1 as SGHAT and CDR2 as FQNNGV. V lost 5 bases, J lost 4 bases, and 11 bases stayed unmatched. In DNA form, the CDR3 reads TGTGCCAGCAGCCCCGGGGCTAGCGGGTTATCAGATACGCAGTATTTT. It is translated as CASSPGASGLSDTQYF.

In its sample, this clonotype was seen many times. The gene calls are TRBV7-3 and TRBJ2-7, with TRBD2 matching over 7 bases. The V gene end was trimmed by 1 base and the J gene end by 0 bases; junction bases not matched to a gene: 6. The CDR3 consists of 16 residues. In germline, CDR1 is SGHTA, CDR2 FQGTGA. CDR3: CASSLNPAGSSYEQYF. The CDR3 DNA follows: TGTGCCAGCAGCTTAAATCCAGCGGGGAGCTCCTACGAGCAGTACTTC.

This clonotype was counted many times. The CDR3 sequence is CSASGLAGGPSDTQYF. The CDR3 nucleotides are TGCAGTGCTTCGGGGCTAGCGGGAGGGCCGTCAGATACGCAGTATTTT. V usage is TRBV20-1 and J usage is TRBJ2-3; the match to TRBD2 covers 12 bases. The V gene end was trimmed by 5 bases and the J gene end by 4 bases; junction bases not matched to a gene: 10. The CDR3 runs to 16 residues. Per germline, CDR1 DFQATT and CDR2 SNEGSKA (reference sequence).

This clonotype came up a few times. The rearrangement links TRBV29-1 to TRBJ2-3; D unresolved. CDR3 length: 15 amino acids. With 5 bases removed from V and 1 base from J, the gap between germline ends came to 16 bases. Germline V lookup: CDR1 SQVTM, CDR2 ANQGSEA. The CDR3 loop reads CSVSSSLSGTDTQYF. For the CDR3, the DNA is TGCAGCGTTTCGAGTAGCTTGTCCGGCACAGATACGCAGTATTTT.

This clonotype was counted only a few times. The chain employs TRBV19 and TRBJ1-1; no reliable D call. Trimming pared 5 bases from V and 2 bases from J, leaving 12 bases between. Germline CDR1 and CDR2: LNHDA and SQIVND (reference sequence). The CDR3 length is 14 residues. The CDR3 DNA follows: TGTGCCAGTAGTCTCGGTACTAGCAACACTGAAGCTTTCTTT. Amino acids: CASSLGTSNTEAFF.